One and the same sample provided the 3 T cell receptor beta chains below, sequenced in a study of cytomegalovirus exposure and HLA in healthy donors. PCR employed 60 Vbeta and 13 Jbeta primers. Libraries were prepared by immunoSEQ multiplex PCR; TCRdb keeps only in-frame clonotypes and omits some of them. This sample's clone table lists tens of thousands of clones. The sequencing input was PBMCs. Receptors were obtained from a woman between 40 and 50 years old in good health and CMV-seropositive.

The chain combines TRBV7-9 with TRBJ2-3; 8 positions match TRBD1. After removal of 6 bases from V and 4 bases from J, the junction contained 6 bases not matched to a gene. CDR3 length: 14 residues. Germline CDR1 is SEHNR and CDR2 is FQNEAQ (reference sequence). CDR3 in DNA: TGTGCCAGCAGTCCTCTGACAGGGGCAGATACGCAGTATTTT. Amino acids: CASSPLTGADTQYF. The full variable domain, completed using reference TRBV7-9 and TRBJ2-3, is DTGVSQNPRHKITKRGQNVTFRCDPISEHNRLYWYRQTLGQGPEFLTYFQNEAQLEKSRLLSDRFSAERPKGSFSTLEIQRTEQGDSAMYLCASSPLTGADTQYFGPGTRLTVL.

The V call is TRBV9, the J call TRBJ2-2; 9 nucleotides align to TRBD1. Germline V lookup: CDR1 SGDLS, CDR2 YYNGEE. With 2 bases clipped from V and 4 bases from J, the junction kept 3 bases outside the gene matches. The CDR3 length is 15 residues. As DNA, the CDR3 is TGTGCCAGCAGCGTCGAGACAGGGGGCACCGGGGAGCTGTTTTTT. Translation: CASSVETGGTGELFF.

The chain is built from TRBV7-8 and TRBJ2-7; 8 bases are shared with TRBD2. This CDR3 comprises 15 residues. Germline V lookup: CDR1 SGHVS, CDR2 FQNEAQ. The trim removed 6 bases at V and 2 bases at J, leaving 9 bases unmatched. In nucleotides, the CDR3 is TGTGCCAGCAGTCCGGGACTAGTCGGTCCCTACGAGCAGTACTTC. Its translation is CASSPGLVGPYEQYF.